The 2 T cell receptor beta chains given below trace back to one sample, sequenced in a study of T cells in Graves' hyperthyroidism and ophthalmopathy. Regions amplified from RNA transcripts were the TCR beta CDR3 regions. First-round RT-PCR with HTBI primers amplified the TCR CDR3 region. In TCRdb, the multiplex PCR reads were re-called with MiXCR into one record per CDR3 protein. In the table there are roughly 420,000 distinct CDR3 sequences, roughly 14% of which are singletons. Sequenced sample: blood. These receptors came from a woman younger than 35 with Graves' hyperthyroidism.

In its sample, this clonotype was seen many times. The V gene is TRBV5-1, the J gene TRBJ2-7, with D possibly TRBD2 on 5 matching bases. The CDR3 sequence is 15 residues long. Trimming removed 5 bases from V and 3 bases from J, with 18 bases in between. Germline CDR1 SGHRS, CDR2 YFSETQ. The CDR3 nucleotides are TGCGCCAGCAGATCCACCACGACGGGGATCTACGAGCAGTACTTC. Translating gives CASRSTTTGIYEQYF. Full variable domain (rest looked up from reference TRBV5-1 and TRBJ2-7): KAGVTQTPRYLIKTRGQQVTLSCSPISGHRSVSWYQQTPGQGLQFLFEYFSETQRNKGNFPGRFSGRQFSNSRSEMNVSTLELGDSALYLCASRSTTTGIYEQYFGPGTRLTVT.

This clonotype occurred many times. The J gene is TRBJ1-2, the V gene TRBV18; D gene ambiguous. Deletions cut 3 bases from V and 2 bases from J, with 7 bases between. The CDR3 sequence is 13 residues long. CDR1 is KGHSH and CDR2 is LQKENI in the germline V gene. CDR3 DNA: TGTGCCAGCTCACCGCAGGAGAACTATGGCTACACCTTC. Amino acid sequence: CASSPQENYGYTF.